This T cell receptor (beta chain) was identified in a study of blood T cell repertoires in COVID-19. Whole-study context: Sources were T cells, B-cell-depleted T cells, or PBMCs; the material itself was cDNA or gDNA.

The method was immunoSEQ multiplex PCR; TCRdb's version includes in-frame clones alone and lacks a portion of them. The sample yields roughly 300,000 clones, over 75% seen once. From germline, CDR1 is ENHRY and CDR2 SYGVKD. The CDR3 runs 15 residues. V trimming: 2 bases; J trimming: 5 bases; junction bases outside the gene matches: 3. Sequenced material: peripheral blood. The receptor was isolated from a woman aged 45-65 years who had recovered from COVID-19. The rearrangement uses TRBV10-3 and TRBJ2-5; 12 nucleotides align to TRBD2. In DNA, the CDR3 is TGTGCCATCAGTGAGGGACTAGCGGGGACGGAGACCCAGTACTTC. Translating gives CAISEGLAGTETQYF.